The sequence of this T cell receptor beta chain was determined in a study of blood T cell repertoires in COVID-19. In the study overall: There were acute and convalescent COVID-19 samples, and they came from the United States, Italy and Spain. Sources were T cells, B-cell-depleted T cells, or PBMCs; the material itself was cDNA or gDNA.

V was clipped by 5 bases and J by 2 bases, with 3 bases between them. The CDR3 has 11 residues. The germline gives CDR1 SEHNR, CDR2 FQNEAQ (reference sequence). Original analysis: Cell counts per sample came from amplifying reference gene primers. The protocol was immunoSEQ multiplex PCR, while the TCRdb copy is restricted to in-frame clones and leaves out a portion. That table is the source of V, J and clone size, and D and trimming were worked out from the DNA. The sample records 200,000 to 250,000 clones, 70% to 90% being singletons. Only one count was recorded for this clone. The gene calls are TRBV7-9 and TRBJ1-1; D is undetermined. The specimen sequenced was peripheral blood. The sequence was obtained from a man aged 40-55 years with acute or convalescent COVID-19. CDR3 in amino acids: CASSINTEAFF. CDR3 DNA sequence: TGTGCCAGCAGCATAAACACTGAAGCTTTCTTT.